This is a list of T cell receptor beta chains from one sample in a study of T cell repertoires in cytomegalovirus infection. TCRdb recomputed calls from the reads with MiXCR, one row per CDR3 protein. The repertoire holds more than 150,000 distinct CDR3 sequences, over 25% seen once, with 30% to 35% in the top ten. Sequenced sample: PBMCs. These receptors came from a human donor in good health (CMV status not recorded). Some clones in this sample may be carry-over from other donors' samples. Both conserved end residues are part of each CDR3. The order of the fields is V gene, D gene, J gene, CDR3 protein. D genes are given only for firm matches.

TRBV2	TRBD2	TRBJ2-4	CASCREAGDIQYF
TRBV5-1	TRBD1	TRBJ1-1	CASSLSKGARTEAFF
TRBV7-2	TRBD2	TRBJ2-5	CASSLGTLAVGQETQYF
TRBV12-3/TRBV12-4	TRBD1	TRBJ1-2	CASTWDSNYGYTF
TRBV2	TRBD1	TRBJ1-2	CASRRDRDDGYTF
TRBV2	.	TRBJ2-3	CASSEQGPDTQYF
TRBV27	TRBD2	TRBJ2-1	CASSLFRLAGGTYNEQFF
TRBV7-8	TRBD1	TRBJ1-5	CASSLSTAGGHQPQHF
TRBV7-2	TRBD1	TRBJ1-1	CASSLRTGQMNTEAFF
TRBV7-9	.	TRBJ1-1	CASSLRSTEAFF
TRBV12-3/TRBV12-4	.	TRBJ1-4	CASSPKTGLGEKLFF
TRBV7-2	TRBD1	TRBJ2-3	CASSPRTGGVNTQYF
TRBV7-8	.	TRBJ2-1	CASSSDYGNEQFF
TRBV7-9	.	TRBJ1-2	CASTLDRNYGYTF
TRBV6-6	.	TRBJ1-2	CASTAEPYGYTF
TRBV7-3	TRBD1	TRBJ1-1	CASRATGGTEAFF
TRBV6-6	.	TRBJ1-1	CASSYQMNTEAFF
TRBV5-4	.	TRBJ1-1	CASSISTDYEAFF
TRBV2	TRBD1	TRBJ1-2	CASSFTGGEGYTF
TRBV5-5	.	TRBJ1-4	CASSPRPVDNEKLFF
TRBV23-1	TRBD2	TRBJ2-3	CAPARGGARDTQYF
TRBV2	.	TRBJ1-2	CASSSNPPWDLYGYTF
TRBV4-3	.	TRBJ2-1	CASSQDKGGEQFF
TRBV20-1	TRBD1	TRBJ2-7	CSARAGTGSGQYF
TRBV5-1	TRBD2	TRBJ2-1	CASSLSGGLGEQFF
TRBV7-8	.	TRBJ1-5	CATANYMGRGNQPQHF
TRBV7-6	.	TRBJ1-6	CASSLAAIGSKNSPLHF
TRBV12-3/TRBV12-4	.	TRBJ2-6	CASRSSVSGANVLTF
TRBV30	.	TRBJ1-2	CAWSGGGLYGYTF
TRBV6-2/TRBV6-3	.	TRBJ2-3	CASTNPTDTQYF
TRBV7-2	.	TRBJ2-2	CASSLAVNTGELFF
TRBV5-4	.	TRBJ2-1	CASSLGGKTGNEQFF
TRBV7-3	.	TRBJ2-5	CASSPRGLAGAETQYF
TRBV12-2	.	TRBJ2-3	CASHQDRGTDTQYF
TRBV6-5	.	TRBJ1-6	CASSSGSDNSPLHF
TRBV6-6	TRBD2	TRBJ2-1	CASSSRTSGGLEQFF
TRBV5-1	TRBD1	TRBJ2-2	CASSAGQGWNTGELFF
TRBV7-8	.	TRBJ1-1	CASSLAGRGFEAFF
TRBV4-2	.	TRBJ1-1	CASSQSRQPQAFF
TRBV11-2	.	TRBJ2-7	CASSPLKGLGAYEQYF
TRBV4-1	TRBD1	TRBJ1-6	CASSRSGQGENSPLHF
TRBV3-1	TRBD1	TRBJ1-6	CASSQDLWDRGWRNSPLHF
TRBV7-4	.	TRBJ1-2	CASSFADYGYTF
TRBV4-1	.	TRBJ2-1	CASSQPTEKTYNEQFF
TRBV6-2/TRBV6-3	TRBD1	TRBJ2-3	CASSPWTGVTDTQYF